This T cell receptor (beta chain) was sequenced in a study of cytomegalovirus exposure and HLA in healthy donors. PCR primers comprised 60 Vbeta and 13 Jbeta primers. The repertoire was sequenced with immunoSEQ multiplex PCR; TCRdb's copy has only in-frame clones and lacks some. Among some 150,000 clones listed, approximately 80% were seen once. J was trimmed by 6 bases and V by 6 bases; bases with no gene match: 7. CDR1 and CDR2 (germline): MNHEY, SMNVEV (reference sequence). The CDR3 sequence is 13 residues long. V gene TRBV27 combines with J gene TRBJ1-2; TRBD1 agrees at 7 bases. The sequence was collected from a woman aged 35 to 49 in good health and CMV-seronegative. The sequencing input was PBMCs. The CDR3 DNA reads TGTGCCAGCAGGGGACAGCTTACAAATGGCTACACCTTC. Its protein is CASRGQLTNGYTF.